Listed here are 26 T cell receptor beta chains from one sample, sequenced in a study of OX40 agonist ivuxolimab in advanced cancers. Sequencing used immunoSEQ multiplex PCR; TCRdb keeps in-frame clones, though not all of them. Among some 83,000 clones listed, roughly 90% were seen once. The sample in question was CD4+ or CD8+ T cells sorted from blood, obtained in a trial of the OX40 agonist ivuxolimab. These receptors were obtained from an adult with an advanced solid tumor such as melanoma, head and neck, liver or kidney cancer.

This chain uses TRBV6-5 with TRBJ1-5, with D tentatively TRBD1 (5 bases). V lost 5 bases to trimming and J lost 9 bases, with 17 bases between them. This CDR3 has 14 residues. The germline CDR1 and CDR2 sequences are MNHEY and SVGAGI. In nucleotides, the CDR3 is TGTGCCAGCAGTCCCTCCGTCGCGGGGACGCCCCAGCATTTT. Its protein is CASSPSVAGTPQHF.

The J gene is TRBJ2-7, the V gene TRBV5-4, with D possibly TRBD2 on 6 matching bases. This CDR3 comprises 14 residues. V was shortened by 4 bases and J by 5 bases, with 16 bases between the two germline ends. CDR1 is SGHNT, CDR2 YYREEE, per germline (reference sequence). The DNA of the CDR3 is TGTGCCAGCAGCCTTATCGGGAGCCGAAACGAGCAGTACTTC. Protein product: CASSLIGSRNEQYF. Variable domain in full (rest from reference TRBV5-4 and TRBJ2-7): ETGVTQSPTHLIKTRGQQVTLRCSSQSGHNTVSWYQQALGQGPQFIFQYYREEENGRGNFPPRFSGLQFPNYSSELNVNALELDDSALYLCASSLIGSRNEQYFGPGTRLTVT.

The rearrangement joins TRBV5-1 to TRBJ2-2; 7 nucleotides line up with TRBD2. This CDR3 contains 16 residues. From germline, CDR1 is SGHRS and CDR2 YFSETQ. Germline trimming cut 4 bases from V and 4 bases from J; bases unmatched to any gene: 10. CDR3 in amino acids: CASSPDAGVRTGELFF. CDR3 bases: TGCGCCAGCAGCCCAGACGCGGGGGTACGCACCGGGGAGCTGTTTTTT.

The V gene is TRBV7-9, the J gene TRBJ2-5; perhaps TRBD2 as D (5 bases). The ends were cut back, 0 bases at V and 5 bases at J, with 13 bases in the middle. In germline, CDR1 is SEHNR, CDR2 FQNEAQ (reference sequence). The CDR3 sequence is 15 residues long. The CDR3 coding sequence is TGTGCCAGCAGCTTAGCGGCGGGTGGTCGGGAGACCCAGTACTTC. Translating it yields CASSLAAGGRETQYF.

The chain employs TRBV10-3 and TRBJ1-2; no reliable D call. The CDR3 extends over 11 amino acids. Germline values: CDR1 ENHRY, CDR2 SYGVKD. V dropped 4 bases and J dropped 5 bases, with 5 bases sitting between them. CDR3 bases: TGTGCCATCAGTGCTACTTATGGCTACACCTTC. Its translation is CAISATYGYTF.

In nucleotides, the CDR3 is TGTGCCAGCAGTCTCCTCACTAGCGGGGCCTACAATGAGCAGTTCTTC. Protein: CASSLLTSGAYNEQFF. V usage is TRBV28 and J usage is TRBJ2-1, with 10 bases that match TRBD2. Per germline, CDR1 MDHEN and CDR2 SYDVKM. The V gene end was trimmed by 5 bases and the J gene end by 2 bases; junction bases not matched to a gene: 6. The CDR3 covers 16 residues.

The chain employs TRBV5-4 and TRBJ2-2, with D uncertain. Germline-derived CDR1 and CDR2 are SGHNT and YYREEE (reference sequence). Trimming took off 2 bases at V and 0 bases at J, with 8 bases between the two ends. This CDR3 has 15 residues. The CDR3 region is CASSLGFANTGELFF. CDR3 DNA: TGTGCCAGCAGCTTAGGGTTCGCGAACACCGGGGAGCTGTTTTTT.

The chain uses TRBV5-1 and TRBJ2-1, with 7 bases fitting TRBD2. This CDR3 has 17 amino acids. Germline loops: CDR1 SGHRS, CDR2 YFSETQ. J was trimmed by 2 bases and V by 0 bases; bases with no gene match: 8. CDR3 sequence: CASSLGLAVGTYNEQFF. CDR3 DNA sequence: TGCGCCAGCAGCTTGGGTCTAGCGGTGGGAACCTACAATGAGCAGTTCTTC.

The chain carries TRBV28 and TRBJ2-1; TRBD2 agrees at 12 bases. The CDR3 covers 14 residues. The germline V gene has CDR1 MDHEN and CDR2 SYDVKM. After removal of 5 bases from V and 8 bases from J, the junction contained 4 bases not matched to a gene. The CDR3 region is CASSLLAGGHEQFF. CDR3 coding DNA: TGTGCCAGCAGTCTACTAGCGGGAGGACATGAGCAGTTCTTC.

CDR3 DNA: TGCGCCAGCAGCCAAAGGCTAGCGGACTCCTACAATGAGCAGTTCTTC. This codes for CASSQRLADSYNEQFF. The rearrangement uses TRBV4-3 and TRBJ2-1; 7 bases align to TRBD2. CDR1 is LGHNA and CDR2 is YSLEER in the germline V gene. Trimming at V came to 2 bases and at J to 0 bases, leaving 4 bases not matched to a gene. This CDR3 spans 16 amino acids.

This clone was counted a single time. This chain links TRBV7-2 with TRBJ1-1; D possibly corresponds to TRBD1 (6 bases). V was pared by 5 bases and J by 3 bases, with 7 bases between. Germline CDR1 and CDR2: SGHTA and FQGNSA. There are 12 residues in the CDR3. The CDR3: CASSRTDTEAFF. The DNA for the CDR3 is TGTGCCAGCAGCCGGACAGACACTGAAGCTTTCTTT.

The genes are TRBV19 and TRBJ2-6; D is tentatively TRBD1 or TRBD2 (5 bases each). Germline V CDR1 and CDR2: LNHDA, SQIVND (reference sequence). The ends were cut back, 5 bases at V and 2 bases at J, with 16 bases in the middle. The CDR3 is 17 residues long. CDR3 DNA sequence: TGTGCCAGTAGTCCGACTTTTGTGGGGGCTGGGGCCAACGTCCTGACTTTC. It specifies CASSPTFVGAGANVLTF.

This clone was found a few times. This CDR3 is also generated by other DNA sequences in the sample. CDR3 DNA: TGCGCCAGCAGCTTCAGCGGGACTAGCACAGATACGCAGTATTTT. It translates to CASSFSGTSTDTQYF. This sequence joins TRBV5-1 and TRBJ2-3; 7 bases agree with TRBD2. CDR3 length: 15 residues. After removal of 2 bases from V and 0 bases from J, the junction contained 3 bases not matched to a gene. Per germline, CDR1 SGHRS and CDR2 YFSETQ.

This clone appeared a single time. The chain carries TRBV6-5 and TRBJ1-1; D unclear. Trimming shortened V by 4 bases and J by 1 base, and 10 bases separated the two germline ends. The CDR3 runs 14 residues. Germline V lookup: CDR1 MNHEY, CDR2 SVGAGI. The chain's CDR3 is CASSSGVRNTEAFF. CDR3 coding DNA: TGTGCCAGCAGTTCTGGGGTTAGGAACACTGAAGCTTTCTTT.

The sample holds one count of this clone. This sequence joins TRBV11-2 and TRBJ2-7, with TRBD2 matching 9 bases. The V gene's germline CDR1 is SGHAT and CDR2 FQNNGV. The V segment lost 5 bases and the J segment 3 bases; nucleotides outside the gene matches: 5. The CDR3 has 14 amino acids. CDR3 in amino acids: CASSTGLADYEQYF. CDR3 bases: TGTGCCAGCAGCACGGGACTAGCAGACTACGAGCAGTACTTC. The full variable domain, in which reference TRBV11-2 and TRBJ2-7 provide the parts outside the CDR3, is EAGVAQSPRYKIIEKRQSVAFWCNPISGHATLYWYQQILGQGPKLLIQFQNNGVVDDSQLPKDRFSAERLKGVDSTLKIQPAKLEDSAVYLCASSTGLADYEQYFGPGTRLTVT.

The rearrangement uses TRBV2 and TRBJ1-4, with D hard to call. The CDR3 is 14 residues long. The germline CDR1 and CDR2 sequences are SNHLY and FYNNEI. V lost 5 bases, J lost 5 bases, and 12 bases lay in between. The CDR3 sequence is CASSYGRENEKLFF. The CDR3 nucleotides read TGTGCCAGCAGTTATGGACGGGAAAATGAAAAACTGTTTTTT.

The rearrangement links TRBV19 to TRBJ1-5; no firm D call. The CDR3 is 18 residues long. Per the germline V gene, CDR1 is LNHDA and CDR2 is SQIVND (reference sequence). V was pared by 5 bases and J by 0 bases, with 20 bases between. CDR3 nucleotide sequence: TGTGCCAGTAGTTCCCGCCGGTTGGGAGTATATAGCAATCAGCCCCAGCATTTT. It translates to CASSSRRLGVYSNQPQHF.

The genes are TRBV7-9 and TRBJ2-7; 9 bases line up with TRBD2. V gave up 11 bases and J gave up 1 base; unmatched junction bases: 18. CDR3 length: 17 amino acids. Germline assignment: CDR1 SEHNR and CDR2 FQNEAQ (reference sequence). CDR3 region: CARDGGVLSGSSYEQYF. CDR3 bases: TGTGCCCGGGACGGGGGGGTTCTTAGCGGGAGTTCCTACGAGCAGTACTTC.

This chain connects TRBV9 to TRBJ2-1, with TRBD1 matching over 12 bases. Unmatched junction bases numbered 6, after V lost 0 bases and J lost 8 bases. The CDR3 covers 16 residues. The germline V gene encodes CDR1 SGDLS and CDR2 YYNGEE. In DNA form, the CDR3 reads TGTGCCAGCAGCGTAGGGCCGGGACAGGGGGCTGATGAGCAGTTCTTC. It is translated as CASSVGPGQGADEQFF.

This clone was recorded only once. This rearrangement joins TRBV2 to TRBJ2-1; 10 bases map to TRBD2. Germline V lookup: CDR1 SNHLY, CDR2 FYNNEI. The V segment lost 8 bases and the J segment 8 bases; nucleotides outside the gene matches: 6. The CDR3 is made up of 13 amino acids. CDR3 bases: TGTGCCAGCGGCACTAGCGGGAACTATGAGCAGTTCTTC. It specifies CASGTSGNYEQFF.

This chain uses TRBV5-1 with TRBJ2-7; 8 positions agree with TRBD2. Germline V gene lookup returns CDR1 SGHRS and CDR2 YFSETQ. The CDR3 runs to 15 residues. Unmatched junction bases numbered 4, after V lost 0 bases and J lost 2 bases. Here the CDR3 reads CASSLVIAGTYEQYF. In DNA, the CDR3 is TGCGCCAGCAGCTTGGTAATAGCGGGAACCTACGAGCAGTACTTC. Looking up the rest from reference TRBV5-1 and TRBJ2-7 gives the full variable domain: KAGVTQTPRYLIKTRGQQVTLSCSPISGHRSVSWYQQTPGQGLQFLFEYFSETQRNKGNFPGRFSGRQFSNSRSEMNVSTLELGDSALYLCASSLVIAGTYEQYFGPGTRLTVT.

This CDR3 reads CASSLTTATNEKLFF. CDR3 sequence (DNA): TGTGCCAGCTCACTCACGACAGCAACTAATGAAAAACTGTTTTTT. The chain couples TRBV18 to TRBJ1-4; the D gene is possibly TRBD1 (5 bases). The V end lost 4 bases, the J end lost 0 bases, and 9 bases lay between the germline ends. Germline values: CDR1 KGHSH, CDR2 LQKENI. The CDR3 is 15 amino acids.

This sequence joins TRBV7-9 and TRBJ2-7; D is uncertain. Germline V gene lookup returns CDR1 SEHNR and CDR2 FQNEAQ (reference sequence). The CDR3 loop spans 14 amino acids. The ends were cut back, 1 base at V and 3 bases at J, with 10 bases in the middle. In DNA, the CDR3 is TGTGCCAGCAGCTTAGTAGCCAGACACTACGAGCAGTACTTC. Protein: CASSLVARHYEQYF.

The genes are TRBV4-1 and TRBJ2-1; 12 bases fit TRBD2. Germline CDR1 and CDR2: MGHRA and YSYEKL. With 6 bases clipped from V and 3 bases from J, the junction kept 3 bases outside the gene matches. This CDR3 spans 15 amino acids. The CDR3 protein is CASSRLAGDYNEQFF. In DNA form, the CDR3 reads TGCGCCAGCAGTAGACTAGCGGGAGACTACAATGAGCAGTTCTTC.

This clone has a handful of counts. The chain couples TRBV5-1 to TRBJ2-1, with 12 bases matching TRBD2. After removal of 5 bases from V and 6 bases from J, the junction contained 9 bases not matched to a gene. The CDR3 extends over 16 amino acids. Germline lookup yields CDR1 SGHRS and CDR2 YFSETQ. CDR3 sequence: CASSVTSGSLLNEQFF. The CDR3 nucleotides are TGCGCCAGCAGTGTGACTAGCGGGAGTCTTCTCAATGAGCAGTTCTTC. The entire variable domain, with the rest obtained from reference TRBV5-1 and TRBJ2-1, is as follows: KAGVTQTPRYLIKTRGQQVTLSCSPISGHRSVSWYQQTPGQGLQFLFEYFSETQRNKGNFPGRFSGRQFSNSRSEMNVSTLELGDSALYLCASSVTSGSLLNEQFFGPGTRLTVL.

This clone appeared a few times. This chain connects TRBV4-2 to TRBJ2-7, with 9 bases fitting TRBD2. Looked up from germline, CDR1 is LGHNA and CDR2 is YNFKEQ. The CDR3 has 16 residues. V was pared by 0 bases and J by 6 bases, with 9 bases of the junction left unmatched. This CDR3 is CASSQDPIAGVTEQYF. DNA for the CDR3: TGTGCCAGCAGCCAAGATCCAATAGCGGGAGTGACCGAGCAGTACTTC.